These 32 T cell receptor beta chains share one sample of origin, sequenced in a study of cytomegalovirus exposure and HLA in healthy donors. PCR amplification relied on 60 Vbeta primers (plus 13 Jbeta primers). TCRdb keeps only in-frame clones here, not all; method: immunoSEQ multiplex PCR. The repertoire holds fewer than 200,000 clones, with 75% to 80% as singletons. Material for sequencing was PBMCs. All receptors derive from a man between 35 and 55 years old in good health and CMV-seropositive.

This chain joins TRBV5-1 and TRBJ1-1; TRBD1 aligns across 8 bases. The CDR3 sequence is 13 residues long. From germline, CDR1 is SGHRS and CDR2 YFSETQ. The junction had 2 bases not matched to a gene; V was cut back by 4 bases and J by 3 bases. The DNA of the CDR3 is TGCGCCAGCAGCCAGGGGGCGGACACTGAAGCTTTCTTT. Translation: CASSQGADTEAFF.

This clone was picked up a small number of times. This chain connects TRBV4-1 to TRBJ2-2, with 7 bases identical to TRBD1. V was pared by 4 bases and J by 9 bases, with 11 bases of the junction left unmatched. This CDR3 contains 15 residues. CDR1 MGHRA and CDR2 YSYEKL come from the germline V gene. This chain's CDR3 is CASSRAGTVLRELFF. Here the CDR3 DNA reads TGCGCCAGCAGCCGAGCCGGGACAGTGCTTCGGGAGCTGTTTTTT.

The J gene is TRBJ2-7, the V gene TRBV7-2; no firm D call. Germline V CDR1 and CDR2: SGHTA, FQGNSA. The CDR3 is 16 amino acids. Trimming shortened V by 1 base and J by 0 bases, and 13 bases separated the two germline ends. This CDR3 is CASSLVGAASSYEQYF. CDR3 nucleotides: TGTGCCAGCAGCTTAGTGGGTGCGGCAAGCTCCTACGAGCAGTACTTC.

A single count supports this clone. The chain carries TRBV7-8 and TRBJ2-1; possible D gene TRBD2, 6 bases. Trimming took off 0 bases at V and 7 bases at J, with 28 bases between the two ends. This CDR3 spans 20 amino acids. Germline assignment: CDR1 SGHVS and CDR2 FQNEAQ. Written as DNA, the CDR3 is TGTGCCAGCAGCTTAGCTTTAACCGTGGGAGTCGGGAGCTTAATAAATGAGCAGTTCTTC. This encodes CASSLALTVGVGSLINEQFF.

The chain links TRBV6-5 to TRBJ1-2; perhaps TRBD1 as D (5 bases). Trimming took 3 bases from V and 5 from J, leaving 10 bases between them. CDR1 and CDR2 (germline): MNHEY, SVGAGI. CDR3 length equals 13 residues. Here the CDR3 reads CASSYDSRYGYTF. The CDR3, as DNA: TGTGCCAGCAGTTATGACAGTCGATATGGCTACACCTTC.

V gene TRBV5-4 combines with J gene TRBJ2-7, with TRBD2 matching 7 bases. J lost 4 bases, V lost 4 bases, and 11 bases had no gene match. Germline V gene data show CDR1 as SGHNT and CDR2 as YYREEE (reference sequence). This CDR3 is built from 15 residues. The CDR3 region has the DNA TGTGCCAGCAGCCCGAGTCTAGCGGTACCTTACGAGCAGTACTTC. Amino acid sequence: CASSPSLAVPYEQYF.

The chain has TRBV4-2 and TRBJ2-1, with 9 nucleotides matching TRBD1. With V trimmed by 4 bases and J by 5 bases, 6 bases remained unmatched. Germline-derived CDR1 and CDR2 are LGHNA and YNFKEQ. The CDR3 covers 15 residues. The CDR3: CASSLRDRDDNEQFF. CDR3 in DNA: TGTGCCAGCAGCCTCCGGGACAGGGATGACAATGAGCAGTTCTTC.

About this clone: An end of the junction differs from the germline gene, which may be a read error. The rearrangement uses TRBV10-1 and TRBJ2-4; TRBD1 matches at 10 bases. The germline V gene encodes CDR1 WNHNN and CDR2 SYGVQD (reference sequence). The CDR3 runs to 14 residues. The CDR3 spells CASGTGDAKNSQYF. The CDR3 DNA sequence: TGCGCCAGCGGGACAGGGGACGCCAAAAACAGTCAGTACTTC.

The CDR3 loop is CASSLESARGGGELFF. In DNA, the CDR3 is TGTGCCAGCAGCTTGGAGAGTGCAAGGGGCGGCGGGGAGCTGTTTTTT. The J gene is TRBJ2-2, the V gene TRBV5-4; a possible D gene is TRBD1 (5 bases). The CDR3 covers 16 residues. Germline assignment: CDR1 SGHNT and CDR2 YYREEE (reference sequence). V gave up 0 bases and J gave up 7 bases, with 16 bases separating them.

This clone has only a few counts. The V call is TRBV19, the J call TRBJ1-1; D is unresolved. Germline V gives CDR1 LNHDA, CDR2 SQIVND (reference sequence). The CDR3 has 13 residues. Trimming pared 10 bases from V and 5 bases from J, leaving 17 bases between. CDR3 region: CAIRGRGTTEAFF. CDR3 in DNA: TGTGCCATAAGAGGTCGGGGTACGACTGAAGCTTTCTTT.

In this sample, this clone turned up a few times. This rearrangement joins TRBV27 to TRBJ1-2, with TRBD1 matching 8 bases. Germline CDR1 is MNHEY and CDR2 is SMNVEV (reference sequence). The length of the CDR3 is 15 residues. V lost 5 bases to trimming and J lost 6 bases; unmatched junction nucleotides: 11. CDR3 sequence (DNA): TGTGCCAGCAGTGACGCAGGGGGCGCGGTAAATGGCTACACCTTC. Residues: CASSDAGGAVNGYTF.

This sequence joins TRBV11-2 and TRBJ2-1; TRBD2 might be the D (6 bases). This CDR3 contains 14 residues. Trimming cost V 5 bases and J 1 base, with 9 bases left between them. CDR1 SGHAT and CDR2 FQNNGV come from the germline V gene. In nucleotides, the CDR3 is TGTGCCAGCAGCCGTGGGACTTCCTACAATGAGCAGTTCTTC. It specifies CASSRGTSYNEQFF.

The chain uses TRBV7-3 and TRBJ1-1; D remains ambiguous. Germline loops: CDR1 SGHTA, CDR2 FQGTGA. The ends were cut back, 6 bases at V and 1 base at J, with 9 bases in the middle. The CDR3 is made up of 13 amino acids. CDR3 nucleotide sequence: TGTGCCAGCAGGGAGACCACGAACACTGAAGCTTTCTTT. Translating gives CASRETTNTEAFF.

This chain links TRBV9 with TRBJ2-1; 11 nucleotides agree with TRBD2. Germline V gene data show CDR1 as SGDLS and CDR2 as YYNGEE. This CDR3 has 19 amino acids. V gave up 2 bases and J gave up 7 bases; unmatched junction bases: 17. CDR3 DNA sequence: TGTGCCAGCAGCGTGACCCTCCTTCACGGGACTAGCGGACCAAATGAGCAGTTCTTC. Its translation is CASSVTLLHGTSGPNEQFF.

The rearrangement uses TRBV5-1 and TRBJ1-1; the D gene is possibly TRBD1 (5 bases). There are 15 residues in the CDR3. The germline V and J ends were trimmed by 2 bases and 1 base, with 12 bases remaining between them. Germline loops: CDR1 SGHRS, CDR2 YFSETQ. The CDR3 sequence is CASSFFGTANTEAFF. As DNA, the CDR3 is TGCGCCAGCAGCTTCTTCGGGACTGCGAACACTGAAGCTTTCTTT.

This rearrangement joins TRBV5-1 to TRBJ2-3; possible D gene TRBD1, 6 bases. CDR1 and CDR2 from the germline V gene are SGHRS and YFSETQ. The CDR3 is 14 amino acids. Trimming removed 3 bases at V and 2 bases at J, with 10 bases between. For the CDR3, the DNA is TGCGCCAGCAGCTGGGACACCTACACAGATACGCAGTATTTT. This sequence encodes CASSWDTYTDTQYF.

The rearrangement joins TRBV6-5 to TRBJ1-5; D unclear. Looked up from germline, CDR1 is MNHEY and CDR2 is SVGAGI. The V end was cut by 0 bases, the J end by 6 bases, with 9 bases between. The CDR3 contains 14 residues. The CDR3 DNA reads TGTGCCAGCAGTTACTCGAAAAGCGGTCAGCCCCAGCATTTT. As protein: CASSYSKSGQPQHF.

This sequence joins TRBV5-6 and TRBJ1-2; 10 positions agree with TRBD1. The CDR3 extends over 16 amino acids. Germline lookup yields CDR1 SGHDT and CDR2 YYEEEE. V shed 4 bases, J shed 2 bases, and the junction held 8 bases outside the gene matches. The CDR3 DNA reads TGTGCCAGCAGCCTTTTGGGACAGGGGACCAACTATGGCTACACCTTC. It codes for CASSLLGQGTNYGYTF.

The V call is TRBV18, the J call TRBJ1-4; D possibly corresponds to TRBD1 (5 bases). Trimming took off 6 bases at V and 6 bases at J, with 11 bases between the two ends. The CDR3 runs to 13 residues. Germline V lookup: CDR1 KGHSH, CDR2 LQKENI. As DNA, the CDR3 is TGTGCCAGCTCTAGGGGCTTTGATGAAAAACTGTTTTTT. Its translation: CASSRGFDEKLFF.

The chain is built from TRBV28 and TRBJ2-7; perhaps TRBD1 as D (5 bases). V lost 5 bases, J lost 0 bases, and 14 bases lay in between. CDR1 and CDR2 from the germline V gene are MDHEN and SYDVKM. The CDR3 is 15 residues long. For the CDR3, the DNA is TGTGCCAGCAGTCCCCTGGGGCAGATCTCCTACGAGCAGTACTTC. Translation: CASSPLGQISYEQYF.

The gene calls are TRBV30 and TRBJ2-7; D might be TRBD2 (5 bases). The CDR3 loop spans 12 amino acids. V dropped 1 base and J dropped 7 bases, with 11 bases sitting between them. Germline V CDR1 and CDR2: GTSNPN, SVGIG (reference sequence). The CDR3 sequence is CAWSASSQEQYF. The CDR3 bases are TGTGCCTGGAGTGCGTCTAGCCAAGAGCAGTACTTC.

This clone was observed a handful of times. The rearrangement links TRBV6-6 to TRBJ1-1; perhaps TRBD1 as D (5 bases). Germline V gene data show CDR1 as MNHNY and CDR2 as SVGAGI (reference sequence). The length of the CDR3 is 14 residues. V was trimmed by 5 bases and J by 1 base, leaving 11 bases between them. The chain's CDR3 is CASSPRGGNTEAFF. The CDR3, as DNA: TGTGCCAGCAGTCCCCGGGGGGGGAACACTGAAGCTTTCTTT.

The chain carries TRBV10-3 and TRBJ1-1; perhaps TRBD1 as D (6 bases). Germline lookup yields CDR1 ENHRY and CDR2 SYGVKD. V dropped 4 bases and J dropped 1 base, with 10 bases sitting between them. CDR3 length: 14 residues. CDR3 DNA sequence: TGTGCCATCAGTGGGACAGCGAAGAACACTGAAGCTTTCTTT. Translating gives CAISGTAKNTEAFF.

The chain uses TRBV6-5 and TRBJ2-7; 9 nucleotides match TRBD2. The junction had 7 bases not matched to a gene; V was cut back by 6 bases and J by 1 base. Germline CDR1 and CDR2: MNHEY and SVGAGI. This CDR3 comprises 15 residues. The CDR3 region has the DNA TGTGCCAGCAGGGGTACTACTAGCGGGTCCTACGAGCAGTACTTC. Protein sequence: CASRGTTSGSYEQYF.

This chain connects TRBV6-6 to TRBJ1-2; no clear D gene. Germline lookup yields CDR1 MNHNY and CDR2 SVGAGI (reference sequence). The V end was cut by 5 bases, the J end by 1 base, with 14 bases between. This CDR3 is built from 15 residues. CDR3 coding DNA: TGTGCCAGCAGTCCGTCCGACGGACTTAACTATGGCTACACCTTC. Translation: CASSPSDGLNYGYTF.

This chain links TRBV5-1 with TRBJ2-1; 11 bases fit TRBD2. CDR3 length: 15 amino acids. V shed 0 bases and J 10 bases; nucleotides not matched to a gene: 6. Germline V gene data show CDR1 as SGHRS and CDR2 as YFSETQ. CDR3: CASSLGLAGTYEQFF. The CDR3 DNA sequence: TGCGCCAGCAGCTTGGGACTAGCGGGAACCTACGAGCAGTTCTTC.

The chain is built from TRBV2 and TRBJ2-5; a possible D gene is TRBD1 (5 bases). Trimming stripped 4 bases from V and 9 bases from J, with 18 bases between. Germline CDR1 is SNHLY and CDR2 is FYNNEI. The CDR3 spans 14 residues. Written as DNA, the CDR3 is TGTGCCAGCAGTGTGCAAGGGGCTCCATTGGCCCAGTACTTC. Amino acid sequence: CASSVQGAPLAQYF.

The CDR3, as DNA: TGCAGCGTTAGGGCGGGAGGGAGCTACGAGCAGTACTTC. Protein product: CSVRAGGSYEQYF. The V gene is TRBV29-1, the J gene TRBJ2-7; 9 bases map to TRBD2. The V segment lost 5 bases and the J segment 3 bases; nucleotides outside the gene matches: 5. The germline gives CDR1 SQVTM, CDR2 ANQGSEA. The CDR3 runs 13 residues.

V and J are TRBV2 and TRBJ2-7; possible D gene TRBD2, 6 bases. Germline V gene data show CDR1 as SNHLY and CDR2 as FYNNEI. The CDR3 is 11 amino acids. Trimming removed 8 bases from V and 7 bases from J, with 12 bases in between. CDR3 amino acids: CASVGGREQYF. CDR3 DNA: TGTGCCAGCGTCGGGGGTCGGGAGCAGTACTTC.

The rearrangement joins TRBV7-9 to TRBJ2-7, with TRBD2 matching 12 bases. This CDR3 is built from 16 residues. Germline V lookup: CDR1 SEHNR, CDR2 FQNEAQ (reference sequence). Trimming removed 0 bases from V and 3 bases from J; junction bases left unmatched: 3. The CDR3 protein is CASSLATGLAGYEQYF. The CDR3 bases are TGTGCCAGCAGCTTAGCAACGGGACTAGCGGGCTACGAGCAGTACTTC.

The rearrangement joins TRBV18 to TRBJ1-1; no clear D. Germline CDR1 is KGHSH and CDR2 is LQKENI. Deletions cut 0 bases from V and 1 base from J, with 15 bases between. The CDR3 has 17 amino acids. The CDR3 bases are TGTGCCAGCTCACCACCGTCCACCCTAGCAGGGAACACTGAAGCTTTCTTT. Protein: CASSPPSTLAGNTEAFF.

Comment on this clone: The sample holds other DNA sequences that translate to the same CDR3. The chain recombines TRBV10-1 with TRBJ1-1; D gene uncertain. V lost 1 base, J lost 5 bases, and 8 bases lay in between. The CDR3 spans 13 residues. Germline V gene data show CDR1 as WNHNN and CDR2 as SYGVQD (reference sequence). The CDR3: CASSEYRGTEAFF. Written as DNA, the CDR3 is TGCGCCAGCAGTGAGTACCGCGGGACTGAAGCTTTCTTT.